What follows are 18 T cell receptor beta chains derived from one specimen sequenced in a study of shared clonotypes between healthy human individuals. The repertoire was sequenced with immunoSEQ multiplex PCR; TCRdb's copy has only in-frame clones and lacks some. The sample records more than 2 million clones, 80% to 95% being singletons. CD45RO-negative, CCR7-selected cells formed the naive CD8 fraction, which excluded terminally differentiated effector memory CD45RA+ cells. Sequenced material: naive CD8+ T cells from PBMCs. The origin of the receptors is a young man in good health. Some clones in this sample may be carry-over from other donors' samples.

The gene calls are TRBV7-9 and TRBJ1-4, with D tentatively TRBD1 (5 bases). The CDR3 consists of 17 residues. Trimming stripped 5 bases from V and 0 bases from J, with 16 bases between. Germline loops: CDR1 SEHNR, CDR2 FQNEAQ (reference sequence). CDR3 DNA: TGTGCCAGCAGCCCCCCGGGTCAGGGCACAACTAATGAAAAACTGTTTTTT. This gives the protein CASSPPGQGTTNEKLFF. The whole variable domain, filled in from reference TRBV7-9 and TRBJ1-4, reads DTGVSQNPRHKITKRGQNVTFRCDPISEHNRLYWYRQTLGQGPEFLTYFQNEAQLEKSRLLSDRFSAERPKGSFSTLEIQRTEQGDSAMYLCASSPPGQGTTNEKLFFGSGTQLSVL.

In nucleotides, the CDR3 is TGTGCCAGCAGCTTATTGCTAGCGGATTTCTACGAGCAGTACTTC. Its protein product is CASSLLLADFYEQYF. The genes are TRBV7-3 and TRBJ2-7; 7 bases are a match to TRBD2. V was clipped by 2 bases and J by 3 bases; unmatched bases: 7. Germline values: CDR1 SGHTA, CDR2 FQGTGA. The CDR3 extends over 15 amino acids. The entire variable domain, with the rest obtained from reference TRBV7-3 and TRBJ2-7, is as follows: GAGVSQTPSNKVTEKGKYVELRCDPISGHTALYWYRQSLGQGPEFLIYFQGTGAADDSGLPNDRFFAVRPEGSVSTLKIQRTERGDSAVYLCASSLLLADFYEQYFGPGTRLTVT.

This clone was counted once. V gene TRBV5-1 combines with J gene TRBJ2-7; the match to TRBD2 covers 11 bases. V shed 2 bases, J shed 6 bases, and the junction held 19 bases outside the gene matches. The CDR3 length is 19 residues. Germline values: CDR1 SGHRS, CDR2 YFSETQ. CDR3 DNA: TGCGCCAGCAGCTTCCGATTAGCGGGAGGGCCAGGGTTAAGTTCCGAGCAGTACTTC. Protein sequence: CASSFRLAGGPGLSSEQYF.

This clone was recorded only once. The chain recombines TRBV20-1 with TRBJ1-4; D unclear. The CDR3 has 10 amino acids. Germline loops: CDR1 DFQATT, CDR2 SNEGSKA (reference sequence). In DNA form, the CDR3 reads TGCAGGCCCGGTAAAGAAAAACTGTTTTTT. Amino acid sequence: CRPGKEKLFF.

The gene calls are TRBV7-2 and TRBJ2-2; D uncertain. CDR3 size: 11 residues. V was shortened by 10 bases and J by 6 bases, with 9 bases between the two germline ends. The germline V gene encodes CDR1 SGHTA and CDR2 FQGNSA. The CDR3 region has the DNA TGTGCCATCCTTAGTCCCGGGGAGCTGTTTTTT. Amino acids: CAILSPGELFF. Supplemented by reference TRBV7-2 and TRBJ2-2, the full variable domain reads GAGVSQSPSNKVTEKGKDVELRCDPISGHTALYWYRQSLGQGLEFLIYFQGNSAPDKSGLPSDRFSAERTGGSVSTLTIQRTQQEDSAVYLCAILSPGELFFGEGSRLTVL.

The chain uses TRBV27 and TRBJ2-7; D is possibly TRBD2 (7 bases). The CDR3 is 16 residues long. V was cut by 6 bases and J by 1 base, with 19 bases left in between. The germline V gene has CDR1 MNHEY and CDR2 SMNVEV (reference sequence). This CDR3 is CASSPTGGYPSYEQYF. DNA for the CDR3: TGTGCCAGCAGCCCTACGGGGGGCTACCCTTCCTACGAGCAGTACTTC.

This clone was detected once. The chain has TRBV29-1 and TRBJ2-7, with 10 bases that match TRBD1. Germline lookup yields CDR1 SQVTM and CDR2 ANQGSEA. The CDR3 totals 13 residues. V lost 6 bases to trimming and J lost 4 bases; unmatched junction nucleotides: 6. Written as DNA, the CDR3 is TGCAGCGTGGGGACAGGGGCCATATACGAGCAGTACTTC. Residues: CSVGTGAIYEQYF.

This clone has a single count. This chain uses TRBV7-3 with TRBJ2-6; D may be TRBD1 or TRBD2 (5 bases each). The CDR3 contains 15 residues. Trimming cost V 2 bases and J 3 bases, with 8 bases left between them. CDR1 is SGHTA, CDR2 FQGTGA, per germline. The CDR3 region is CASSLLGVGANVLTF. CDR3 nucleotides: TGTGCCAGCAGCTTATTGGGGGTTGGGGCCAACGTCCTGACTTTC. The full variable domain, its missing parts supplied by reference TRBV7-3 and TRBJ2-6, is GAGVSQTPSNKVTEKGKYVELRCDPISGHTALYWYRQSLGQGPEFLIYFQGTGAADDSGLPNDRFFAVRPEGSVSTLKIQRTERGDSAVYLCASSLLGVGANVLTFGAGSRLTVL.

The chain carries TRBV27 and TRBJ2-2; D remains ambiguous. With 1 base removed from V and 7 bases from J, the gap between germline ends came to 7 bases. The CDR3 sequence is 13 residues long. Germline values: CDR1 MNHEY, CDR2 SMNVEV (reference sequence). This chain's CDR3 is CASSLFPDGELFF. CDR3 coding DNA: TGTGCCAGCAGTTTATTCCCCGACGGGGAGCTGTTTTTT.

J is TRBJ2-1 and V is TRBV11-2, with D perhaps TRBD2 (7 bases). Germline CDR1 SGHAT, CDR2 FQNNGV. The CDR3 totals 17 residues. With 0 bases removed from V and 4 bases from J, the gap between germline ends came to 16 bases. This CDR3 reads CASSLESAGAGYNEQFF. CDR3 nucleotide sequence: TGTGCCAGCAGCTTAGAATCGGCGGGGGCGGGGTACAATGAGCAGTTCTTC.

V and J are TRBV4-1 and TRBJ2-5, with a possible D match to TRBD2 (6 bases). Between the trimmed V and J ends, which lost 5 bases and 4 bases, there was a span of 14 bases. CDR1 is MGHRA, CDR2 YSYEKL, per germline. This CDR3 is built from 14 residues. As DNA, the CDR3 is TGCGCCAGCAGCTTCCGCGCGGGGTCAGAGACCCAGTACTTC. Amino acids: CASSFRAGSETQYF.

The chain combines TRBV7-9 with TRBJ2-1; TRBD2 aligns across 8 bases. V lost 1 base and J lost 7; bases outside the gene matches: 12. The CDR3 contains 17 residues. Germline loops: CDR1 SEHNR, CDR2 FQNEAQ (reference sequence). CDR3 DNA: TGTGCCAGCAGCTTAGATTCTGGACTAGCTTTCTTAAATGAGCAGTTCTTC. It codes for CASSLDSGLAFLNEQFF.

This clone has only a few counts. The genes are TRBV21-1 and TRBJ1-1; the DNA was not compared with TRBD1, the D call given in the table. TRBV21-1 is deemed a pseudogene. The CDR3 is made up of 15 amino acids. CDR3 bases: TGTGCCAGCACGTCATTACAGGGCGTAAACACTGAAGCTTTCTTT. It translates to CASTSLQGVNTEAFF.

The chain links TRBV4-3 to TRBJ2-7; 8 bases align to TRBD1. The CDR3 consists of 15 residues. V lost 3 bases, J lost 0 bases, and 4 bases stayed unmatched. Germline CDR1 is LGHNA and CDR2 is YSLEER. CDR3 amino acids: CASSQEDRGSYEQYF. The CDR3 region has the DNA TGCGCCAGCAGCCAGGAAGACAGGGGCTCCTACGAGCAGTACTTC.

The CDR3 reads CASSDRGKDGYTF. CDR3 nucleotide sequence: TGTGCCAGCTCAGACAGGGGGAAGGATGGCTACACCTTC. The J gene is TRBJ1-2, the V gene TRBV18, with 9 bases fitting TRBD1. Germline V lookup: CDR1 KGHSH, CDR2 LQKENI. This CDR3 is 13 amino acids long. Trimming at V came to 5 bases and at J to 6 bases, leaving 4 bases not matched to a gene.

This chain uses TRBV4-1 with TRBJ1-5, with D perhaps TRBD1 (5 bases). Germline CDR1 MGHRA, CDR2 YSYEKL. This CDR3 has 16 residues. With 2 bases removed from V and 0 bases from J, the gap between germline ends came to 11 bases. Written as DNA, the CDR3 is TGCGCCAGCAGCCAAAGGGGCGGGGATAGCAATCAGCCCCAGCATTTT. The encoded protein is CASSQRGGDSNQPQHF.

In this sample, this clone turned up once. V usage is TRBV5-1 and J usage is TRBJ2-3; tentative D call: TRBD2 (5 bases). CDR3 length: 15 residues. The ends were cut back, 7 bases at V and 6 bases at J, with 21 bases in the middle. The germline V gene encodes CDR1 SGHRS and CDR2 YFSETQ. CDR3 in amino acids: CASGLLAERTDTQYF. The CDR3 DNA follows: TGCGCCAGCGGACTTCTAGCAGAAAGGACGGATACGCAGTATTTT.

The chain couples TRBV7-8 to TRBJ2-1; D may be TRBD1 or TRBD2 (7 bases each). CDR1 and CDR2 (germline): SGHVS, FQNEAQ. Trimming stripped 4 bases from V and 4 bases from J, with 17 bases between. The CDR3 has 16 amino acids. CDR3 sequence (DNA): TGTGCCAGCAGCTCCCCTGGGACAGCGGGATACAATGAGCAGTTCTTC. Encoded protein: CASSSPGTAGYNEQFF. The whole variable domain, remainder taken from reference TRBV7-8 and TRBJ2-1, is GAGVSQSPRYKVAKRGQDVALRCDPISGHVSLFWYQQALGQGPEFLTYFQNEAQLDKSGLPSDRFFAERPEGSVSTLKIQRTQQEDSAVYLCASSSPGTAGYNEQFFGPGTRLTVL.